The next 25 T cell receptor beta chains were all read from a single sample in a study of blood T cell repertoires in COVID-19 (TCRdb year 2020). The method behind the library was the immunoSEQ multiplex PCR assay. Held by TCRdb, this immuneACCESS table contains in-frame sequences only and omits some clones. Under half of the omission traces to an unresolved V gene where checked; the cause of the rest is unknown. This sample is represented by 150,000 to 180,000 clones; around 85% of them were singletons. Over 2% of the sample goes to the ten largest clones. What was sequenced was peripheral blood. All receptors come from an older woman with acute or convalescent COVID-19.

The V gene is TRBV10-2, the J gene TRBJ2-5; TRBD2 agrees at 14 bases. The CDR3 contains 19 residues. CDR1 is WSHSY, CDR2 SAAADI, per germline. The V segment lost 5 bases and the J segment 4 bases; nucleotides outside the gene matches: 15. CDR3 DNA sequence: TGCGCCAGCAGTCGGCCGACTAGCGGGGGGGCCAAACTTCTAGAGACCCAGTACTTC. Protein: CASSRPTSGGAKLLETQYF.

V is TRBV28 and J is TRBJ1-5; 7 bases are a match to TRBD1. The CDR3 loop spans 14 amino acids. Germline CDR1 and CDR2: MDHEN and SYDVKM. J was trimmed by 6 bases and V by 7 bases; bases with no gene match: 9. The CDR3 spells CASKGGQLSQPQHF. DNA for the CDR3: TGTGCCAGCAAGGGGGGACAGTTGTCTCAGCCCCAGCATTTT.

The chain joins TRBV10-3 to TRBJ1-5; 7 bases match TRBD1. The CDR3 contains 16 residues. Germline V gives CDR1 ENHRY, CDR2 SYGVKD. After removal of 10 bases from V and 1 base from J, the junction contained 13 bases not matched to a gene. The CDR3 region has the DNA TGTGCCACCCAAGAGGGGGCAGTCAGAAGCAATCAGCCCCAGCATTTT. It yields the protein CATQEGAVRSNQPQHF.

This clone was recorded once. The rearrangement links TRBV5-5 to TRBJ2-3; 8 positions match TRBD1. Germline V gene sequence: CDR1 SGHKS, CDR2 YYEKEE (reference sequence). J gave up 5 bases and V 4 bases, and 6 bases lay outside the gene matches. The CDR3 sequence is 14 residues long. For the CDR3, the DNA is TGTGCCAGCAGCCAGGACAGGGCAAAAGATACGCAGTATTTT. Translation gives CASSQDRAKDTQYF.

This rearrangement joins TRBV30 to TRBJ1-5; D is uncertain. Germline CDR1 GTSNPN, CDR2 SVGIG (reference sequence). The CDR3 is 13 residues long. Trimming took 3 bases from V and 4 from J, leaving 10 bases between them. The CDR3 protein is CAWSTFRNQPQHF. The CDR3, as DNA: TGTGCCTGGAGCACATTCAGAAATCAGCCCCAGCATTTT.

The rearrangement uses TRBV9 and TRBJ2-1; tentatively, D is TRBD1 (7 bases). Germline lookup yields CDR1 SGDLS and CDR2 YYNGEE. This CDR3 is built from 17 residues. V lost 1 base to trimming and J lost 0 bases, with 14 bases between them. CDR3 sequence: CASSVRAGGSSYNEQFF. The CDR3 bases are TGTGCCAGCAGCGTACGAGCAGGGGGGAGCTCCTACAATGAGCAGTTCTTC.

V usage is TRBV7-2 and J usage is TRBJ2-2; 9 bases are a match to TRBD1. The trim removed 2 bases at V and 5 bases at J, leaving 15 bases unmatched. In germline, CDR1 is SGHTA, CDR2 FQGNSA. This CDR3 region has 19 residues. Here the CDR3 DNA reads TGTGCCAGCAGCTTATTCGGTCGGACAGGGGAAAGTCGGACCGGGGAGCTGTTTTTT. Amino acids: CASSLFGRTGESRTGELFF. Full variable domain (remainder filled in from reference TRBV7-2 and TRBJ2-2): GAGVSQSPSNKVTEKGKDVELRCDPISGHTALYWYRQSLGQGLEFLIYFQGNSAPDKSGLPSDRFSAERTGGSVSTLTIQRTQQEDSAVYLCASSLFGRTGESRTGELFFGEGSRLTVL.

This chain joins TRBV25-1 and TRBJ2-1; 12 bases align to TRBD2. With 5 bases clipped from V and 4 bases from J, the junction kept 6 bases outside the gene matches. The CDR3 is made up of 16 amino acids. The germline gives CDR1 MGHDK, CDR2 SYGVNS. CDR3 loop: CASSQGLAGIYNEQFF. For the CDR3, the DNA is TGTGCCAGCAGTCAAGGACTAGCGGGGATATACAATGAGCAGTTCTTC.

The chain is built from TRBV24-1 and TRBJ2-3; D is perhaps TRBD2 (5 bases). V lost 4 bases and J lost 1, with 14 bases in between. CDR3 length equals 16 residues. Germline CDR1 and CDR2: KGHDR and SFDVKD. CDR3 residues: CATSDSAAEGTDTQYF. DNA for the CDR3: TGTGCCACCAGTGACTCGGCGGCGGAGGGCACAGATACGCAGTATTTT.

This clone was seen only once. The chain combines TRBV5-1 with TRBJ1-2, with 8 bases identical to TRBD1. Germline V CDR1 and CDR2: SGHRS, YFSETQ. The CDR3 contains 15 residues. J gave up 8 bases and V 4 bases, and 13 bases lay outside the gene matches. The CDR3 nucleotides are TGCGCCAGCAGCCCGGACAGGGCGAACTTGGGGGGCTACACCTTC. Translated, it gives CASSPDRANLGGYTF.

J is TRBJ2-1 and V is TRBV29-1; 7 bases fit TRBD1. The ends lost 6 bases at V and 12 bases at J; junction bases unmatched: 8. There are 11 residues in the CDR3. Germline-derived CDR1 and CDR2 are SQVTM and ANQGSEA. The CDR3 reads CSVPIQGSQFF. CDR3 nucleotides: TGCAGCGTACCAATACAGGGGTCGCAGTTCTTC.

The chain joins TRBV5-1 to TRBJ1-1; the D is unclear. The germline CDR1 and CDR2 sequences are SGHRS and YFSETQ. The length of the CDR3 is 16 residues. Trimming took off 4 bases at V and 0 bases at J, with 16 bases between the two ends. The CDR3 DNA follows: TGCGCCAGCAGCCCAACGGCGGGGAGAATGAACACTGAAGCTTTCTTT. It specifies CASSPTAGRMNTEAFF.

The V gene is TRBV20-1, the J gene TRBJ1-2; a weak D match, TRBD1 (5 bases). The germline V gene encodes CDR1 DFQATT and CDR2 SNEGSKA (reference sequence). This CDR3 comprises 11 residues. V lost 6 bases, J lost 13 bases, and 18 bases lay in between. Here the CDR3 DNA reads TGCAGTGCAACGAGCGGGGCGCTTACCACCTTC. Translated: CSATSGALTTF.

The chain combines TRBV5-5 with TRBJ2-5, with 8 bases lining up with TRBD2. The CDR3 covers 14 residues. Germline CDR1 SGHKS, CDR2 YYEKEE (reference sequence). V trimming: 4 bases; J trimming: 2 bases; junction bases outside the gene matches: 4. CDR3 region: CASSPGTSQETQYF. The CDR3 DNA follows: TGTGCCAGCAGCCCGGGGACTAGTCAAGAGACCCAGTACTTC.

The V call is TRBV18, the J call TRBJ1-5; TRBD1 aligns across 10 bases. The CDR3 is made up of 14 amino acids. Germline V gene data show CDR1 as KGHSH and CDR2 as LQKENI. V shed 4 bases, J shed 6 bases, and the junction held 3 bases outside the gene matches. The chain's CDR3 is CASSHRDRGQPQHF. The CDR3 nucleotides read TGTGCCAGCTCACACCGGGACAGGGGTCAGCCCCAGCATTTT.

The rearrangement joins TRBV11-2 to TRBJ1-1; D is undetermined. Deletions cut 5 bases from V and 1 base from J, with 8 bases between. In germline, CDR1 is SGHAT, CDR2 FQNNGV. The CDR3 loop spans 13 amino acids. CDR3 sequence reads: CASSLQWNTEAFF. The CDR3 nucleotides are TGTGCCAGCAGCCTACAGTGGAACACTGAAGCTTTCTTT.

The chain links TRBV5-1 to TRBJ2-2; 7 bases fit TRBD1. After removal of 4 bases from V and 3 bases from J, the junction contained 6 bases not matched to a gene. In germline, CDR1 is SGHRS, CDR2 YFSETQ. This CDR3 contains 15 residues. CDR3 region: CASSLTGTDTGELFF. The DNA for the CDR3 is TGCGCCAGCAGCCTGACAGGGACCGACACCGGGGAGCTGTTTTTT.

In its sample, this clone was seen a few times. The chain carries TRBV5-4 and TRBJ1-1; D is ambiguous. The CDR3 is 13 amino acids. Germline values: CDR1 SGHNT, CDR2 YYREEE (reference sequence). The ends were cut back, 1 base at V and 0 bases at J, with 4 bases in the middle. CDR3 bases: TGTGCCAGCAGCTTGTCAATGAACACTGAAGCTTTCTTT. It is translated as CASSLSMNTEAFF.

This chain joins TRBV29-1 and TRBJ2-4, with 15 bases fitting TRBD2. With 5 bases clipped from V and 2 bases from J, the junction kept 16 bases outside the gene matches. This CDR3 has 20 amino acids. Germline CDR1 and CDR2: SQVTM and ANQGSEA. Here the CDR3 DNA reads TGCAGCGTTACTGAGGCCCGGACTAGCGGGGGGGCGGAGACCAAAAACATTCAGTACTTC. This sequence encodes CSVTEARTSGGAETKNIQYF. The entire variable domain, with the rest obtained from reference TRBV29-1 and TRBJ2-4, is as follows: SAVISQKPSRDICQRGTSLTIQCQVDSQVTMMFWYRQQPGQSLTLIATANQGSEATYESGFVIDKFPISRPNLTFSTLTVSNMSPEDSSIYLCSVTEARTSGGAETKNIQYFGAGTRLSVL.

Here the CDR3 DNA reads TGTGCCAGCAGTGAAGCAGGGGGCGCAGGTCAGCCCCAGCATTTT. It codes for CASSEAGGAGQPQHF. The J gene is TRBJ1-5, the V gene TRBV6-1; 7 bases agree with TRBD1. J was trimmed by 6 bases and V by 0 bases; bases with no gene match: 5. Germline-derived CDR1 and CDR2 are MNHNS and SASEGT. The CDR3 sequence is 15 residues long.

The V call is TRBV12-5, the J call TRBJ1-3; tentatively, D is TRBD1 (6 bases). Germline CDR1 LGHNT, CDR2 FRNRAP. Deletions cut 6 bases from V and 0 bases from J, with 12 bases between. There are 15 residues in the CDR3. CDR3 in DNA: TGTGCTAGTGGCCGGGGACAACCCTCTGGAAACACCATATATTTT. Amino acids: CASGRGQPSGNTIYF.

The genes are TRBV11-2 and TRBJ2-5, with 9 bases aligning to TRBD2. Trimming took 5 bases from V and 5 from J; bases not matched to a gene: 9. This CDR3 spans 15 amino acids. The germline V gene has CDR1 SGHAT and CDR2 FQNNGV. CDR3 nucleotide sequence: TGTGCCAGCAGCCCGTGGCTAGCGGGGTTGGAGACCCAGTACTTC. This gives the protein CASSPWLAGLETQYF.

V and J are TRBV4-2 and TRBJ2-5; 8 nucleotides agree with TRBD2. The CDR3 covers 17 residues. Germline lookup yields CDR1 LGHNA and CDR2 YNFKEQ. With V trimmed by 0 bases and J by 1 base, 7 bases remained unmatched. The CDR3 nucleotides read TGTGCCAGCAGCCAAGACCCGACTAGCGCCACCCAAGAGACCCAGTACTTC. It codes for CASSQDPTSATQETQYF.

The rearrangement uses TRBV11-2 and TRBJ2-5; D is possibly TRBD2 (6 bases). This CDR3 contains 13 residues. Germline CDR1 reads SGHAT; CDR2 reads FQNNGV. Trimming removed 5 bases from V and 3 bases from J, with 10 bases in between. CDR3 sequence (DNA): TGTGCCAGCAGCCCGGGACTGAAAGAGACCCAGTACTTC. Translation: CASSPGLKETQYF.

The chain couples TRBV18 to TRBJ2-7; 11 bases agree with TRBD1. V lost 6 bases and J lost 5; bases outside the gene matches: 9. The CDR3 extends over 15 amino acids. Germline CDR1 reads KGHSH; CDR2 reads LQKENI. The CDR3 sequence is CASSAGQGGPHEQYV. DNA of the CDR3: TGTGCCAGCTCGGCGGGACAGGGGGGCCCACACGAGCAGTACGTC.